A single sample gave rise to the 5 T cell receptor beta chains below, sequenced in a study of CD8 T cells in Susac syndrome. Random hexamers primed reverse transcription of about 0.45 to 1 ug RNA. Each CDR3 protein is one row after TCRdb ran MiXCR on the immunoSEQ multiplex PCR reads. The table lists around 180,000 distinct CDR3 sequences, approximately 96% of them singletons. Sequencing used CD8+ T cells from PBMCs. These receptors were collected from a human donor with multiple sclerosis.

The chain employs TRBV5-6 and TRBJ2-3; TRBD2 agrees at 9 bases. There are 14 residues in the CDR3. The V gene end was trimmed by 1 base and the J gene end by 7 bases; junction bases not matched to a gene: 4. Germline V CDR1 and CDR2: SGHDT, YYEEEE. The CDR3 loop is CASSLSSGAYTQYF. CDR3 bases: TGTGCCAGCAGCTTGTCTAGCGGGGCATATACGCAGTATTTT. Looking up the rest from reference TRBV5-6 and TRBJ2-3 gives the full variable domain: DAGVTQSPTHLIKTRGQQVTLRCSPKSGHDTVSWYQQALGQGPQFIFQYYEEEERQRGNFPDRFSGHQFPNYSSELNVNALLLGDSALYLCASSLSSGAYTQYFGPGTRLTVL.

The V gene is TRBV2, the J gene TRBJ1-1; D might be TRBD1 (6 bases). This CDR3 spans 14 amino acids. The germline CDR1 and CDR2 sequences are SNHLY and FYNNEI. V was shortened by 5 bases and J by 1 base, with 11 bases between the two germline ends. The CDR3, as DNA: TGTGCCAGCAGTCAAGACAGGACGAACACTGAAGCTTTCTTT. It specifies CASSQDRTNTEAFF.

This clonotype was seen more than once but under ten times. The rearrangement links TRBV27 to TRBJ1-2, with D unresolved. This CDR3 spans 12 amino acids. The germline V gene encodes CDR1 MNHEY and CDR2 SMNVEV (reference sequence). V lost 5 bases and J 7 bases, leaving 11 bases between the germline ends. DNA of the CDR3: TGTGCCAGCAGTAACGGGGTGGTTGGCTACACCTTC. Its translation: CASSNGVVGYTF.

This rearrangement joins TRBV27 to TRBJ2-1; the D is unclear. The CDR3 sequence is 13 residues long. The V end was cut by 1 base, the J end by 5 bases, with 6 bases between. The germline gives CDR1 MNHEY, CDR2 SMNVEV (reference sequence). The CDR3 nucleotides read TGTGCCAGCAGTTTATGGGTAAACAATGAGCAGTTCTTC. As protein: CASSLWVNNEQFF.

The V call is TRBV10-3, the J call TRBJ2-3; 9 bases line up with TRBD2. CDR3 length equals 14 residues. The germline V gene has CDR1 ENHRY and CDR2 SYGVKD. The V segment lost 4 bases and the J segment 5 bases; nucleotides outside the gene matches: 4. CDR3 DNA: TGTGCCATCAGTGCGATTAGCGGGGGAGATACGCAGTATTTT. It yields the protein CAISAISGGDTQYF.